One sample yielded the 6 T cell receptor beta chains listed below, sequenced in a study of response to subunit inactivated influenza vaccine. Each CDR3 protein gets one entry after TCRdb re-called the RT-PCR reads with MiXCR. Of 700,000 to 800,000 distinct CDR3 sequences in the sample, around 18% were seen once. The input for sequencing was PBMCs from blood, taken 5 days after vaccination. The receptors come from a man aged 50-60 years who received an inactivated influenza vaccine.

The sample holds many counts of this clonotype. The chain has TRBV20-1 and TRBJ2-5; no definite D call. CDR3 length: 13 amino acids. CDR1 and CDR2 from the germline V gene are DFQATT and SNEGSKA (reference sequence). Trimming stripped 0 bases from V and 2 bases from J, with 7 bases between. The CDR3 sequence: CSARDIRQETQYF. The CDR3 nucleotides read TGCAGTGCTAGAGATATACGTCAAGAGACCCAGTACTTC.

The J gene is TRBJ2-7, the V gene TRBV2; D remains unclear. Trimming removed 0 bases from V and 6 bases from J, with 9 bases in between. CDR1 and CDR2 (germline): SNHLY, FYNNEI. CDR3 length equals 13 residues. The CDR3 is CASSEAGWGEQYF. The DNA of the CDR3 is TGTGCCAGCAGTGAAGCAGGTTGGGGCGAGCAGTACTTC.

This clonotype was picked up a small number of times. This rearrangement joins TRBV6-5 to TRBJ1-4; D call uncertain. The CDR3 sequence is 12 residues long. CDR1 is MNHEY, CDR2 SVGAGI, per germline. V gave up 2 bases and J gave up 8 bases, with 6 bases separating them. The CDR3 region is CASSYVGEKLFF. The DNA for the CDR3 is TGTGCCAGCAGTTACGTGGGAGAAAAACTGTTTTTT.

This clonotype was picked up a small number of times. The chain joins TRBV20-1 to TRBJ1-3; 7 bases align to TRBD1. This CDR3 has 14 residues. J was trimmed by 4 bases and V by 1 base; bases with no gene match: 4. CDR1 and CDR2 from the germline V gene are DFQATT and SNEGSKA (reference sequence). CDR3 in amino acids: CSARATGAGNTIYF. The CDR3 DNA sequence: TGCAGTGCTAGAGCAACAGGGGCCGGAAACACCATATATTTT.

This clonotype was counted only a few times. The V and J genes are TRBV6-5 and TRBJ2-7; TRBD1 matches at 7 bases. Germline values: CDR1 MNHEY, CDR2 SVGAGI. The CDR3 covers 13 residues. J was trimmed by 6 bases and V by 4 bases; bases with no gene match: 6. CDR3 residues: CASSLGDSIEQYF. CDR3 nucleotide sequence: TGTGCCAGCAGTTTAGGGGACAGCATCGAGCAGTACTTC.

The chain recombines TRBV6-1 with TRBJ2-3; TRBD2 matches at 7 bases. Germline V gives CDR1 MNHNS, CDR2 SASEGT. CDR3 length: 15 residues. With 7 bases clipped from V and 1 base from J, the junction kept 8 bases outside the gene matches. This CDR3 reads CASTARTSGTDTQYF. CDR3 nucleotide sequence: TGTGCCAGCACCGCACGAACTAGCGGCACAGATACGCAGTATTTT.